These 23 T cell receptor beta chains were all obtained from the same sample, sequenced in a study of blood T cell repertoires in COVID-19. Only in-frame clones appear in the TCRdb table, and some are missing; sequencing was by immunoSEQ multiplex PCR. Of 250,000 to 300,000 clones listed, 85% to 90% are singletons. The specimen sequenced was PBMCs or T cells enriched from blood (not recorded which). These TCRs come from a young man who had recovered from COVID-19.

V and J are TRBV14 and TRBJ2-7; TRBD2 matches at 14 bases. After removal of 2 bases from V and 5 bases from J, the junction contained 11 bases not matched to a gene. Germline V CDR1 and CDR2: SGHDN, FVKESK. The CDR3 is 18 amino acids. In DNA, the CDR3 is TGTGCCAGCAGCCAAATGGGCAGGGGACTAGCGGGAGACGACGAGCAGTACTTC. Protein sequence: CASSQMGRGLAGDDEQYF.

The chain uses TRBV2 and TRBJ2-2, with D unclear. Per germline, CDR1 SNHLY and CDR2 FYNNEI. The CDR3 sequence is 14 residues long. Trimming cost V 4 bases and J 8 bases, with 14 bases left between them. CDR3 DNA: TGTGCCAGCAGTGTGTACACCTCAGGAGGGGAGCTGTTTTTT. This encodes CASSVYTSGGELFF. Drawing the rest from reference TRBV2 and TRBJ2-2, the complete variable domain is EPEVTQTPSHQVTQMGQEVILRCVPISNHLYFYWYRQILGQKVEFLVSFYNNEISEKSEIFDDQFSVERPDGSNFTLKIRSTKLEDSAMYFCASSVYTSGGELFFGEGSRLTVL.

The chain carries TRBV3-1 (or the pseudogene TRBV3-2) and TRBJ1-2; 7 bases line up with TRBD1. The CDR3 runs to 13 residues. V was pared by 3 bases and J by 5 bases, with 3 bases of the junction left unmatched. CDR1 and CDR2 (germline): LGHDT, YNNKEL (reference sequence). The CDR3 DNA reads TGTGCCAGCAGCCAGGGACAGAGTTATGGCTACACCTTC. It codes for CASSQGQSYGYTF.

In this sample, this clone turned up once. V usage is TRBV6-1 and J usage is TRBJ1-1; TRBD1 might be the D (5 bases). The germline V gene has CDR1 MNHNS and CDR2 SASEGT. This CDR3 is built from 15 residues. V lost 2 bases to trimming and J lost 0 bases, with 10 bases between them. CDR3 loop: CASSEFIQVNTEAFF. DNA of the CDR3: TGTGCCAGCAGTGAATTCATACAGGTGAACACTGAAGCTTTCTTT.

This chain uses TRBV28 with TRBJ2-3; D not resolved. CDR1 is MDHEN and CDR2 is SYDVKM in the germline V gene. V was trimmed by 6 bases and J by 0 bases, leaving 7 bases between them. This CDR3 has 13 amino acids. CDR3 DNA: TGTGCCAGCAGACCTAGTAGCACAGATACGCAGTATTTT. Translating it yields CASRPSSTDTQYF.

J is TRBJ2-1 and V is TRBV2; D is uncertain. Trimming cost V 6 bases and J 9 bases, with 12 bases left between them. CDR1 and CDR2 from the germline V gene are SNHLY and FYNNEI. The CDR3 totals 12 residues. The CDR3 DNA is TGTGCCAGCAGGGTACGCGTGAGTGAGCAGTTCTTC. Translated: CASRVRVSEQFF.

This chain links TRBV4-1 with TRBJ2-1; 9 bases agree with TRBD1. The germline V gene encodes CDR1 MGHRA and CDR2 YSYEKL. The length of the CDR3 is 15 residues. Losses at the gene ends were 1 base for V and 3 bases for J; bases not matched to a gene: 1. The CDR3 nucleotides read TGCGCCAGCAGCCAAGGGGACAGGGTCTACAATGAGCAGTTCTTC. Translated, it gives CASSQGDRVYNEQFF.

This chain links TRBV12-3 or TRBV12-4 with TRBJ2-7, with a possible D match to TRBD1 (5 bases). Trimming stripped 3 bases from V and 4 bases from J, with 10 bases between. The CDR3 length is 13 residues. CDR3 residues: CASSLRRGYEQYF. In DNA form, the CDR3 reads TGTGCCAGCAGTTTGAGAAGGGGATACGAGCAGTACTTC.

The chain is built from TRBV30 and TRBJ1-5; D unclear. Germline V gene lookup returns CDR1 GTSNPN and CDR2 SVGIG (reference sequence). V lost 3 bases and J lost 3, with 9 bases in between. The CDR3 extends over 13 amino acids. Here the CDR3 reads CAWSPNINQPQHF. The CDR3 nucleotides read TGTGCCTGGAGCCCGAACATCAATCAGCCCCAGCATTTT.

This chain uses TRBV5-6 with TRBJ1-1, with TRBD1 as a possible D gene (6 bases). Germline V gene data show CDR1 as SGHDT and CDR2 as YYEEEE. The V end was cut by 6 bases, the J end by 0 bases, with 18 bases between. This CDR3 has 16 amino acids. This CDR3 reads CASTWGGTSLNTEAFF. The CDR3 bases are TGTGCCAGCACTTGGGGAGGGACATCGCTGAACACTGAAGCTTTCTTT. Looking up the rest from reference TRBV5-6 and TRBJ1-1 gives the full variable domain: DAGVTQSPTHLIKTRGQQVTLRCSPKSGHDTVSWYQQALGQGPQFIFQYYEEEERQRGNFPDRFSGHQFPNYSSELNVNALLLGDSALYLCASTWGGTSLNTEAFFGQGTRLTVV.

This chain connects TRBV2 to TRBJ1-3; D perhaps matches TRBD1 (6 bases). Germline V gene data show CDR1 as SNHLY and CDR2 as FYNNEI. The CDR3 contains 14 residues. V lost 5 bases, J lost 0 bases, and 8 bases lay in between. Written as DNA, the CDR3 is TGTGCCAGCAGTACAGGGTCCTCTGGAAACACCATATATTTT. Protein: CASSTGSSGNTIYF.

This clone was observed a handful of times. The chain recombines TRBV4-2 with TRBJ1-6; TRBD1 aligns across 9 bases. The CDR3 consists of 15 residues. The junction had 2 bases not matched to a gene; V was cut back by 2 bases and J by 6 bases. The V gene's germline CDR1 is LGHNA and CDR2 YNFKEQ. CDR3 residues: CASSQPGQGNSPLHF. CDR3 in DNA: TGTGCCAGCAGCCAACCGGGACAGGGTAATTCACCCCTCCACTTT.

The chain combines TRBV5-1 with TRBJ2-7; D is unclear. The ends were cut back, 1 base at V and 4 bases at J, with 6 bases in the middle. Germline loops: CDR1 SGHRS, CDR2 YFSETQ. The CDR3 contains 12 residues. The DNA for the CDR3 is TGCGCCAGCAGCTTGTTCGGGTACGAGCAGTACTTC. This encodes CASSLFGYEQYF.

The DNA for the CDR3 is TGTGCCAGCAGCCGCTCCTACAATGAGCAGTTCTTC. Its protein product is CASSRSYNEQFF. The V gene is TRBV12-3 or TRBV12-4, the J gene TRBJ2-1; D not certain. The CDR3 is made up of 12 amino acids. V lost 6 bases to trimming and J lost 0 bases, with 3 bases between them.

V is TRBV4-1 and J is TRBJ1-2; D perhaps matches TRBD1 (5 bases). Trimming took off 1 base at V and 2 bases at J, with 20 bases between the two ends. This CDR3 spans 18 amino acids. Germline CDR1 is MGHRA and CDR2 is YSYEKL. CDR3 coding DNA: TGCGCCAGCAGCCAAGGCGGTGGTAAGGGGAGGGACAACTATGGCTACACCTTC. It yields the protein CASSQGGGKGRDNYGYTF.

The rearrangement joins TRBV6-5 to TRBJ2-7; TRBD1 aligns across 9 bases. The CDR3 consists of 14 residues. Germline trimming cut 8 bases from V and 1 base from J; bases unmatched to any gene: 6. Germline CDR1 reads MNHEY; CDR2 reads SVGAGI. Written as DNA, the CDR3 is TGTGCCAGCCGACAAGGACAGGGGTCCTACGAGCAGTACTTC. This encodes CASRQGQGSYEQYF.

This chain joins TRBV2 and TRBJ1-3, with 9 bases matching TRBD1. The length of the CDR3 is 16 residues. Germline trimming cut 4 bases from V and 4 bases from J; bases unmatched to any gene: 8. From germline, CDR1 is SNHLY and CDR2 FYNNEI. This CDR3 is CASSVNRGPVGNTIYF. The DNA of the CDR3 is TGTGCCAGCAGTGTTAACAGGGGGCCGGTCGGAAACACCATATATTTT.

The DNA of the CDR3 is TGTGCCAGCAGTGAACGCGGTGGACTGGCCGGTCAGCCCCAGCATTTT. Its translation is CASSERGGLAGQPQHF. J is TRBJ1-5 and V is TRBV2; no clear D gene. The V gene's germline CDR1 is SNHLY and CDR2 FYNNEI. V gave up 2 bases and J gave up 6 bases, with 17 bases separating them. CDR3 size: 16 residues.

The chain has TRBV11-2 and TRBJ2-5, with D perhaps matching TRBD1 (6 bases). The CDR3 has 15 residues. Germline-derived CDR1 and CDR2 are SGHAT and FQNNGV. Trimming stripped 0 bases from V and 1 base from J, with 9 bases between. The CDR3 DNA reads as TGTGCCAGCAGCTTAGAAACAGGGACCCAAGAGACCCAGTACTTC. Its protein product is CASSLETGTQETQYF.

The chain uses TRBV27 and TRBJ1-4; D is undetermined. CDR3 length equals 17 residues. The germline CDR1 and CDR2 sequences are MNHEY and SMNVEV (reference sequence). V shed 6 bases and J shed 0 bases, with 17 bases lying between them. CDR3 residues: CASSPWRLLSTNEKLFF. The CDR3 DNA is TGTGCCAGCAGCCCCTGGAGGCTCCTTTCAACTAATGAAAAACTGTTTTTT.

The V and J genes are TRBV4-1 and TRBJ1-2, with 9 bases lining up with TRBD1. This CDR3 spans 15 amino acids. The V and J ends lost 4 bases and 6 bases, in that order; junction bases with no gene match: 9. CDR1 is MGHRA, CDR2 YSYEKL, per germline. CDR3 sequence: CASSLRDRAQDGYTF. The CDR3 DNA follows: TGCGCCAGCAGCCTCCGGGACAGGGCACAAGATGGCTACACCTTC.

J is TRBJ2-4 and V is TRBV19; TRBD2 aligns across 10 bases. CDR3 length: 15 amino acids. The V segment lost 9 bases and the J segment 3 bases; nucleotides outside the gene matches: 8. The germline CDR1 and CDR2 sequences are LNHDA and SQIVND (reference sequence). The CDR3: CASTAGGLVKNIQYF. Written as DNA, the CDR3 is TGTGCCAGCACAGCGGGGGGGCTTGTCAAAAACATTCAGTACTTC.

The gene calls are TRBV6-5 and TRBJ2-7; D remains unclear. The CDR3 has 11 residues. Germline V gene data show CDR1 as MNHEY and CDR2 as SVGAGI. V was shortened by 4 bases and J by 3 bases, with 4 bases between the two germline ends. The CDR3 coding sequence is TGTGCCAGCAGTTCTCGCTACGAGCAGTACTTC. Its translation is CASSSRYEQYF.